This T cell receptor beta chain was observed in a study of cytomegalovirus exposure and HLA in healthy donors. 13 Jbeta primers and 60 Vbeta primers were used for the PCR. Assay used: immunoSEQ multiplex PCR; TCRdb lists only in-frame clones, some missing. The table lists roughly 40,000 clones, roughly 47% of them singletons. The germline V gene encodes CDR1 SGHTS and CDR2 YDEGEE. The CDR3 loop spans 15 amino acids. Trimming left V 2 bases short and J 7 bases short, with 13 bases between. This chain joins TRBV5-8 and TRBJ1-6, with a possible D match to TRBD1 (5 bases). The sample comprised PBMCs. The clonotype was recovered from a human donor in good health. CDR3 region: CASSFHPRANSPLHF. CDR3 sequence (DNA): TGTGCCAGCAGCTTCCATCCCAGGGCCAATTCACCCCTCCACTTT.